This T cell receptor (beta chain) comes out of a study of Ad26.COV2.S vaccination and SARS-CoV-2 variants. Study context: Each vaccinee took Ad26.COV2.S intramuscularly, once or twice 56 days apart.

As for this clone: The antigen is undetermined.

This sample's treatment: roughly 20 received Ad26.COV2.S at low or high dose, single or two shots; 5 received placebo; per-sample allocation not given. Day 63 after the first injection of vaccine or placebo was the sampling time. Germline CDR1 is MDHEN and CDR2 is SYDVKM. The CDR3 covers 14 residues. V gave up 1 base and J gave up 1 base, with 7 bases separating them. Study observations and caveats: Non-spike TCR breadth did not differ much between vaccine and placebo recipients.

Assay used: immunoSEQ multiplex PCR; TCRdb lists only in-frame clones, some missing. This table holds 380,000 or so clones, roughly 85% found once. The V call is TRBV28, the J call TRBJ1-2; unclear D gene. The sample here was peripheral blood, taken in a trial of Ad26.COV2.S vaccine versus placebo. The receptor's source is a person aged 18-65 years who received the Ad26.COV2.S COVID-19 vaccine or a placebo. CDR3 DNA: TGTGCCAGCAGTTTATTGGTCAGTAACTATGGCTACACCTTC. Its translation is CASSLLVSNYGYTF.